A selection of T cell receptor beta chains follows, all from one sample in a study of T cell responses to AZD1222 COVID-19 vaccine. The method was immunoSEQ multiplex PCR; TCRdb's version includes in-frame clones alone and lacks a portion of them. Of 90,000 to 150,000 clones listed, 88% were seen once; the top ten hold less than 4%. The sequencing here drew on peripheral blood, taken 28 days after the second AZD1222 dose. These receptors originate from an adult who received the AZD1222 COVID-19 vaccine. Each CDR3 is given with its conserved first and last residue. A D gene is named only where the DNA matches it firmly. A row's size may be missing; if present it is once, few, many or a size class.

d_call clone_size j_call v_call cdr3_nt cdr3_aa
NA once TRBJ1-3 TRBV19 TGTGCCAGTAGTACCCCGACAGGCTTTGGAAACACCATATATTTT CASSTPTGFGNTIYF
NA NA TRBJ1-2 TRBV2 TGTGCCAGCACCAGGAGTCGGACCGCTATCTATGGCGGCTACACCTTC CASTRSRTAIYGGYTF
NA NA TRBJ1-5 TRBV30 TGTGCCTGGAGTGAAGGGATCAATCAGCCCCAGCATTTT CAWSEGINQPQHF
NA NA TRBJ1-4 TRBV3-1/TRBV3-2 TGTGCCAGCAGCCAAGATGGAAAGGGTAGGGGAAAACTGTTTTTT CASSQDGKGRGKLFF
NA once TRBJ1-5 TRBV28 TGTGCCAGCAGTTTAGGGCGTTTTGGGGGGAGAGATCCATTTGATTATAGCAATCAGCCCCAGCATTTT CASSLGRFGGRDPFDYSNQPQHF
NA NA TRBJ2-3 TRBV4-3 TGCGCCAGCAGCCCGACAGGGACTAAAACCTACACAGATACGCAGTATTTT CASSPTGTKTYTDTQYF
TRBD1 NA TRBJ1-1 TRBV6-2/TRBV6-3 TGTGCCAGCAGTTCTCGCCGACAGGGGGAAACTGAAGCTTTCTTT CASSSRRQGETEAFF
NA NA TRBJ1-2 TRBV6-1 TGTGCCAGCAGTGAAGCGTCCCAAATCTATGGCTACACCTTC CASSEASQIYGYTF
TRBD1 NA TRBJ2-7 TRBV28 TGTGCCAGCAGTTTATTAGGGACAGGGAACTCCTACGAGCAGTACTTC CASSLLGTGNSYEQYF
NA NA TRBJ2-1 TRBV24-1 TGTGCCACCAGTAATGGGGCTAGCTCCTACAATGAGCAGTTCTTC CATSNGASSYNEQFF
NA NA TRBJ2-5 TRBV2 TGTGCCAGCATCATCGACGGCGCCCAAGAGACCCAGTACTTC CASIIDGAQETQYF
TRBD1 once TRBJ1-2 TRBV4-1 TGCGCCAGCAGCCAAGTAGGGCAGGGGGGCGTAGGCTACACCTTC CASSQVGQGGVGYTF
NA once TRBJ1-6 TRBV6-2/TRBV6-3 TGTGCCAGCAGTTCCTTCGGGTTGGCACCCCTCCACTTT CASSSFGLAPLHF
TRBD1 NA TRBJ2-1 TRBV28 TGTGCCAGCAGTTCGACAGGGGCCTGGAACAATGAGCAGTTCTTC CASSSTGAWNNEQFF
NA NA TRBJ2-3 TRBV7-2 TGTGCCAGCAGCTTAGCGGGTGGTTCAGATACGCAGTATTTT CASSLAGGSDTQYF
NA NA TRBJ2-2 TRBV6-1 TGTGCCAGCAGTGAAATGGCAGCCGGGGAGCTGTTTTTT CASSEMAAGELFF
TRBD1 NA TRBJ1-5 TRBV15 TGTGCCACCAGCACGACCCAGGGGGCGTATCAGCCCCAGCATTTT CATSTTQGAYQPQHF
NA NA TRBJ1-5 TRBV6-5 TGTGCCAGCACCCTGGGCTATCAGCCCCAGCATTTT CASTLGYQPQHF
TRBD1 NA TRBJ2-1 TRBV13 TGTGCCAGCAGCTTTTGGGACAGGGTAAGGAATGAGCAGTTCTTC CASSFWDRVRNEQFF
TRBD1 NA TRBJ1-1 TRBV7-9 TGTGCCAGCAGGGAGACAGGGTCTAACACTGAAGCTTTCTTT CASRETGSNTEAFF
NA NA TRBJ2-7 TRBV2 TGTGCCAGCAGCGTCGGTGAGGTTTACGAGCAGTACTTC CASSVGEVYEQYF
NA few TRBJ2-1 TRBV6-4 TGTGCCAGCAGTGACGCGGAGGATGGGGTCGATGAGCAGTTCTTC CASSDAEDGVDEQFF
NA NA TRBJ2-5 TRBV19 TGTGCCAGTAGTATAGGTGTCAGACAAGAGACCCAGTACTTC CASSIGVRQETQYF
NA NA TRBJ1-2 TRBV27 TGTGCCAGCAGTCCTTCCAATAGAAGGGGAAGAGGTGGCTACACCTTC CASSPSNRRGRGGYTF
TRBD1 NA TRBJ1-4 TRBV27 TGTGCCAGCAGTTGGACAGGGAGGGAAAAACTGTTTTTT CASSWTGREKLFF
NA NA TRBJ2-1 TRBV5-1 TGCGCCAGCAGCTTGGAAAGTAACTACAATGAGCAGTTCTTC CASSLESNYNEQFF
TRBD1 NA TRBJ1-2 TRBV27 TGTGCCAGCAAGTCCCAGGGGGCGGGGTACAACTATGGCTACACCTTC CASKSQGAGYNYGYTF
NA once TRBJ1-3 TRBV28 TGTGCCAGCAGTTTTATGGGGGGGGGAAACACCATATATTTT CASSFMGGGNTIYF
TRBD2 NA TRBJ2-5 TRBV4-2 TGTGCCAGCAGCCAGGGCCTTGGGACTAGCGGGAGGTACCAAGAGACCCAGTACTTC CASSQGLGTSGRYQETQYF
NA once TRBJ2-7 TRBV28 TGTGCCAGCTGTCCTAGCTCCTACGAGCAGTACTTC CASCPSSYEQYF
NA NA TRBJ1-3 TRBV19 TGTGCCAGTAGTATACTTTTGAGGGGCCACTCTGGAAACACCATATATTTT CASSILLRGHSGNTIYF
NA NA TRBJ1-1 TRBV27 TGTGCCAGCAGTCCTTTCGGGCTAGATTGGAACACTGAAGCTTTCTTT CASSPFGLDWNTEAFF
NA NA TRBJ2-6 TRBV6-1 TGTGCCAGCAGTGAAGGACTAGCTGGGGCCAACGTCCTGACTTTC CASSEGLAGANVLTF
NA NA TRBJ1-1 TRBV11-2 TGTGCCAGCAGCTTAAGCAGGGACACTGAAGCTTTCTTT CASSLSRDTEAFF
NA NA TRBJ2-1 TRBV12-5 TGTGCTAGTGTCCCCGGGGAATCCTACAATGAGCAGTTCTTC CASVPGESYNEQFF
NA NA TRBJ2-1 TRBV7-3 TGTGCCAGCACCCCGGCCGGAGGCGCGGCTGAGCAGTTCTTC CASTPAGGAAEQFF
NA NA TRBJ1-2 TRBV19 TGTGCCAGGTTACCAGGGGAGGGCTACACCTTC CARLPGEGYTF
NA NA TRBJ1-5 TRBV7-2 TGTGCCAGCAGCTCTGACGGAACCAATCAGCCCCAGCATTTT CASSSDGTNQPQHF
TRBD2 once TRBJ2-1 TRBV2 TGTGCCAGCAGTGAAAGGTTGACTAGCGGGGGGTCAAATGAGCAGTTCTTC CASSERLTSGGSNEQFF
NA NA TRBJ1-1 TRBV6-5 TGTGCCAGCAGTTACAGGACAGTCTCGAGCACTGAAGCTTTCTTT CASSYRTVSSTEAFF
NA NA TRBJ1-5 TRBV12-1 TGTGCCAGAGTTCCCGCAGGGGCCCTCGATCCTAATCAGCCCCAGCATTTT CARVPAGALDPNQPQHF